These 18 T cell receptor beta chains share one sample of origin, sequenced in a study of cytomegalovirus exposure and HLA in healthy donors. This PCR relied on a set of 60 Vbeta primers and 13 Jbeta primers. The assay was immunoSEQ multiplex PCR, and TCRdb's table has in-frame clones only and misses some. The sample holds some 160,000 clones, more than 70% seen once. The material sequenced was PBMCs. The receptors stem from a middle-aged woman in good health and CMV-seronegative.

The CDR3 sequence is CASSPGQPNSLAKNIQYF. CDR3 sequence (DNA): TGTGCCAGCAGTCCGGGACAGCCGAACTCACTGGCCAAAAACATTCAGTACTTC. The gene calls are TRBV28 and TRBJ2-4; TRBD1 matches 7 bases. V lost 5 bases to trimming and J lost 1 base; unmatched junction nucleotides: 14. Germline V CDR1 and CDR2: MDHEN, SYDVKM. CDR3 length: 18 residues.

The chain employs TRBV27 and TRBJ2-1; D not resolved. The V end lost 4 bases, the J end lost 7 bases, and 5 bases lay between the germline ends. This CDR3 contains 11 residues. Germline CDR1 and CDR2: MNHEY and SMNVEV (reference sequence). CDR3 loop: CASSSRNEQFF. As DNA, the CDR3 is TGTGCCAGCAGTTCGCGAAATGAGCAGTTCTTC.

V usage is TRBV27 and J usage is TRBJ2-1; D is undetermined. Germline loops: CDR1 MNHEY, CDR2 SMNVEV (reference sequence). Trimming stripped 2 bases from V and 4 bases from J, with 9 bases between. CDR3 length: 14 residues. The CDR3 region is CASSLPNQYNEQFF. CDR3 DNA sequence: TGTGCCAGCAGTTTACCAAATCAATACAATGAGCAGTTCTTC.

V usage is TRBV7-6 and J usage is TRBJ1-1; D remains unclear. The CDR3 covers 14 residues. Trimming left V 5 bases short and J 1 base short, with 11 bases between. Per germline, CDR1 SGHVS and CDR2 FNYEAQ. CDR3 amino acids: CASSLFSGNTEAFF. DNA of the CDR3: TGTGCCAGCAGCCTCTTCTCGGGGAACACTGAAGCTTTCTTT.

The CDR3, as DNA: TGTGCCAGCTCACCGACCCCTGGTGTACAGGGGACTGAAGCTTTCTTT. As protein: CASSPTPGVQGTEAFF. V and J are TRBV18 and TRBJ1-1; 7 positions agree with TRBD1. Germline assignment: CDR1 KGHSH and CDR2 LQKENI. With 3 bases clipped from V and 5 bases from J, the junction kept 12 bases outside the gene matches. This CDR3 contains 16 residues. The variable domain in full, with the rest retrieved from reference TRBV18 and TRBJ1-1, is NAGVMQNPRHLVRRRGQEARLRCSPMKGHSHVYWYRQLPEEGLKFMVYLQKENIIDESGMPKERFSAEFPKEGPSILRIQQVVRGDSAAYFCASSPTPGVQGTEAFFGQGTRLTVV.

The chain joins TRBV5-1 to TRBJ1-2, with D possibly matching TRBD1 (5 bases). In germline, CDR1 is SGHRS, CDR2 YFSETQ. This CDR3 is 16 amino acids long. The V and J ends lost 4 bases and 2 bases respectively, with 18 bases between them. This CDR3 reads CASSPIPDSPNYGYTF. The CDR3 bases are TGCGCCAGCAGCCCCATACCCGACAGCCCCAACTATGGCTACACCTTC.

This clone was detected a few times. J is TRBJ1-1 and V is TRBV27, with TRBD1 as a possible D gene (5 bases). Trimming removed 2 bases from V and 5 bases from J, with 15 bases in between. CDR3 length: 15 residues. Germline loops: CDR1 MNHEY, CDR2 SMNVEV (reference sequence). The CDR3 DNA reads TGTGCCAGCAGTTTAAATGGGGGGGGAGGAACTGAAGCTTTCTTT. Translation gives CASSLNGGGGTEAFF.

The chain carries TRBV30 and TRBJ2-7, with 10 bases identical to TRBD2. J was trimmed by 0 bases and V by 4 bases; bases with no gene match: 12. This CDR3 region has 17 residues. Germline lookup yields CDR1 GTSNPN and CDR2 SVGIG (reference sequence). The CDR3 DNA reads TGTGCCTGGACCCCCGGGACTAGCGACTGGAGCTCCTACGAGCAGTACTTC. As protein: CAWTPGTSDWSSYEQYF.

This clone showed up just a few times. The DNA of the CDR3 is TGTGCCAGCAGTTTTTATAGGGGTCAGGGTAAGGGCAATCAGCCCCAGCATTTT. This codes for CASSFYRGQGKGNQPQHF. The chain carries TRBV28 and TRBJ1-5, with D maybe TRBD1 (5 bases). Trimming took off 3 bases at V and 2 bases at J, with 20 bases between the two ends. This CDR3 is built from 18 residues. The germline V gene has CDR1 MDHEN and CDR2 SYDVKM.

The rearrangement uses TRBV7-8 and TRBJ2-7; D call uncertain. Trimming cost V 5 bases and J 2 bases, with 10 bases left between them. The CDR3 has 13 residues. Germline assignment: CDR1 SGHVS and CDR2 FQNEAQ. This chain's CDR3 is CASSPRTAYEQYF. In DNA, the CDR3 is TGTGCCAGCAGCCCGCGAACAGCCTACGAGCAGTACTTC.

This clone occurred many times. The chain has TRBV7-9 and TRBJ1-1; the match to TRBD1 covers 7 bases. J lost 5 bases, V lost 5 bases, and 2 bases had no gene match. Germline loops: CDR1 SEHNR, CDR2 FQNEAQ (reference sequence). CDR3 length: 12 amino acids. CDR3 coding DNA: TGTGCCAGCAGCAAGGGACAGACTGAAGCTTTCTTT. Its translation: CASSKGQTEAFF.

This clone appeared a single time. The chain has TRBV9 and TRBJ2-2; D is ambiguous. V lost 4 bases and J lost 3, with 7 bases in between. There are 13 residues in the CDR3. Germline values: CDR1 SGDLS, CDR2 YYNGEE. The CDR3 region has the DNA TGTGCCAGCAGCCCCCGAGACACCGGGGAGCTGTTTTTT. Residues: CASSPRDTGELFF.

The chain's CDR3 is CASSLSADFAGNTIYF. The DNA for the CDR3 is TGTGCCAGCAGCTTGTCTGCAGATTTTGCTGGAAACACCATATATTTT. The chain couples TRBV5-4 to TRBJ1-3; D unclear. The CDR3 length is 16 residues. In germline, CDR1 is SGHNT, CDR2 YYREEE (reference sequence). Trimming removed 1 base from V and 2 bases from J, with 13 bases in between.

The chain combines TRBV27 with TRBJ1-2, with D unclear. This CDR3 region has 14 residues. Trimming pared 0 bases from V and 8 bases from J, leaving 13 bases between. The germline V gene has CDR1 MNHEY and CDR2 SMNVEV (reference sequence). CDR3 DNA sequence: TGTGCCAGCAGTTTATCTCCCGGAGACCGGGGCTACACCTTC. Translation gives CASSLSPGDRGYTF.

This clone was counted a single time. This chain links TRBV9 with TRBJ2-7, with 8 bases lining up with TRBD1. Germline V gene data show CDR1 as SGDLS and CDR2 as YYNGEE. This CDR3 comprises 15 residues. The trim removed 3 bases at V and 6 bases at J, leaving 11 bases unmatched. The CDR3 region has the DNA TGTGCCAGCAGCGCCTGGGACAGGCCTTTTCTCGAGCAGTACTTC. Translated, it gives CASSAWDRPFLEQYF.

The chain has TRBV19 and TRBJ2-3, with D maybe TRBD1 (6 bases). The V gene lost 7 bases and the J gene lost 2 bases, with 13 bases spanning the gap. From germline, CDR1 is LNHDA and CDR2 SQIVND (reference sequence). CDR3 length: 14 residues. In DNA, the CDR3 is TGTGCCAGTACCAACAGGGTCGACACAGATACGCAGTATTTT. Encoded protein: CASTNRVDTDTQYF.

V usage is TRBV5-1 and J usage is TRBJ2-7; 8 bases are a match to TRBD1. This CDR3 contains 16 residues. Germline CDR1 reads SGHRS; CDR2 reads YFSETQ. The junction had 12 bases not matched to a gene; V was cut back by 1 base and J by 6 bases. CDR3 nucleotides: TGCGCCAGCAGCTTGAGGCCCGGGACAGGCTCGGGCGAGCAGTACTTC. Residues: CASSLRPGTGSGEQYF.

The chain uses TRBV6-1 and TRBJ2-7, with D possibly being TRBD2 (5 bases). Germline-derived CDR1 and CDR2 are MNHNS and SASEGT. Trimming pared 1 base from V and 2 bases from J, leaving 15 bases between. This CDR3 spans 16 amino acids. DNA for the CDR3: TGTGCCAGCAGTGAAGGGTTTCGGGGATCCCCCTACGAGCAGTACTTC. This gives the protein CASSEGFRGSPYEQYF.